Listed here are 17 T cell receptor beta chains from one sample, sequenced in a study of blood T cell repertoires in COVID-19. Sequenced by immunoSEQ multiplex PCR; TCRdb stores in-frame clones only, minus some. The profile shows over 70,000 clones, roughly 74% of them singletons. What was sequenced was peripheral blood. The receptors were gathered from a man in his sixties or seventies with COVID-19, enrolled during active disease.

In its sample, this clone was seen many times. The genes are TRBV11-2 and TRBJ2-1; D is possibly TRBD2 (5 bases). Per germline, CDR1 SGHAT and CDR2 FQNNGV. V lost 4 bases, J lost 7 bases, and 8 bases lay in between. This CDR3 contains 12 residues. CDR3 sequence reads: CASSWRGNEQFF. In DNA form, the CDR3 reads TGTGCCAGCAGCTGGCGCGGGAATGAGCAGTTCTTC. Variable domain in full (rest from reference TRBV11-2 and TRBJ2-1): EAGVAQSPRYKIIEKRQSVAFWCNPISGHATLYWYQQILGQGPKLLIQFQNNGVVDDSQLPKDRFSAERLKGVDSTLKIQPAKLEDSAVYLCASSWRGNEQFFGPGTRLTVL.

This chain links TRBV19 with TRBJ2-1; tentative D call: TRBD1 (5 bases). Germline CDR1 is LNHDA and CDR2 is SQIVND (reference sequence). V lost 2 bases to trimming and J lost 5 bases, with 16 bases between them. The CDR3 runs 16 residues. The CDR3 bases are TGTGCCAGTAGTATACAGGGATTTCGTACTAACAATGAGCAGTTCTTC. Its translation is CASSIQGFRTNNEQFF.

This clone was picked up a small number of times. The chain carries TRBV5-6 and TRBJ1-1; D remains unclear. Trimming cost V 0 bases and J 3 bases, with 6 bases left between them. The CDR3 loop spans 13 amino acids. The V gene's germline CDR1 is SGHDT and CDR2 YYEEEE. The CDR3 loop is CASSLAEDTEAFF. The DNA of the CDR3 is TGTGCCAGCAGCTTGGCCGAGGACACTGAAGCTTTCTTT.

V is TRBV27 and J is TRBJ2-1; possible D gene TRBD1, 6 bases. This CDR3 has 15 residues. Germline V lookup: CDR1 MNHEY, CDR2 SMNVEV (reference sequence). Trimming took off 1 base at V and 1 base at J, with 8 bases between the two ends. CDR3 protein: CASSLYRASYNEQFF. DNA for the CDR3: TGTGCCAGCAGTTTATACAGGGCATCCTACAATGAGCAGTTCTTC.

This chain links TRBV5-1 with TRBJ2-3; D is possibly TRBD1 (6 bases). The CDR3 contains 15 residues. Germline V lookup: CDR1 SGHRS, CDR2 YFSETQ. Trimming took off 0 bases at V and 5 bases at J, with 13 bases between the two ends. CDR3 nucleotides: TGCGCCAGCAGCTTGGGGGGGCCCCGGATAGATACGCAGTATTTT. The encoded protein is CASSLGGPRIDTQYF.

In DNA form, the CDR3 reads TGTGCCACCAGCAGACCTAACCCACAGGGTGCCGGGGCCGGCTACACCTTC. Translating it yields CATSRPNPQGAGAGYTF. V and J are TRBV15 and TRBJ1-2; D might be TRBD1 (6 bases). This CDR3 spans 17 amino acids. The V end lost 2 bases, the J end lost 8 bases, and 24 bases lay between the germline ends. CDR1 is LNHNV, CDR2 YYDKDF, per germline (reference sequence).

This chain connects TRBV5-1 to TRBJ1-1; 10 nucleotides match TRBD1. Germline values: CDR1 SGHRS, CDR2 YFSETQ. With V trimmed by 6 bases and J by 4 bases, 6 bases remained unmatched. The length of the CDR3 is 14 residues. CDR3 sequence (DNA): TGCGCCAGCAACGAGGACAGGGGGGCCACTGAAGCTTTCTTT. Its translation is CASNEDRGATEAFF.

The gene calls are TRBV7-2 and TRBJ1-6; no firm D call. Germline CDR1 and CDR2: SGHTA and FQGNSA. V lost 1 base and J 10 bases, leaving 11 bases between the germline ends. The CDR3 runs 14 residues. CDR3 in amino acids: CASSLDWRNSPLHF. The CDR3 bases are TGTGCCAGCAGCTTAGACTGGAGGAACTCACCCCTCCACTTT. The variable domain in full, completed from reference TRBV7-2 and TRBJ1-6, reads GAGVSQSPSNKVTEKGKDVELRCDPISGHTALYWYRQSLGQGLEFLIYFQGNSAPDKSGLPSDRFSAERTGGSVSTLTIQRTQQEDSAVYLCASSLDWRNSPLHFGNGTRLTVT.

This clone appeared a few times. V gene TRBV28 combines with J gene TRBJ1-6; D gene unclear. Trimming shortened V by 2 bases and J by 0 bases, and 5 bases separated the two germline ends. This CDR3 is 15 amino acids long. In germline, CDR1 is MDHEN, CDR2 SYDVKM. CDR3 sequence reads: CASSLGLSYNSPLHF. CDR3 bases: TGTGCCAGCAGTTTAGGCCTCTCCTATAATTCACCCCTCCACTTT.

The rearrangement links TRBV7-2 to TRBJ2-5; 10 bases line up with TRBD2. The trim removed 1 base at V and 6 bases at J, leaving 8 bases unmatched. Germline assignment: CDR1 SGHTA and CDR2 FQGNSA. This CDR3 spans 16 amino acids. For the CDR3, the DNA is TGTGCCAGCAGCTTAGATCTGGGGACTAGCGAAAAGACCCAGTACTTC. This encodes CASSLDLGTSEKTQYF. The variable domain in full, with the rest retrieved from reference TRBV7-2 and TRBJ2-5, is GAGVSQSPSNKVTEKGKDVELRCDPISGHTALYWYRQSLGQGLEFLIYFQGNSAPDKSGLPSDRFSAERTGGSVSTLTIQRTQQEDSAVYLCASSLDLGTSEKTQYFGPGTRLLVL.

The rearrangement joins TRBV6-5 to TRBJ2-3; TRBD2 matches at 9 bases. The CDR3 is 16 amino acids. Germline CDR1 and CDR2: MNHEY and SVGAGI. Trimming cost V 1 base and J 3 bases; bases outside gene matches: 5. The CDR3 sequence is CASSYWAGGPTDTQYF. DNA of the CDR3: TGTGCCAGCAGTTACTGGGCGGGAGGGCCGACAGATACGCAGTATTTT.

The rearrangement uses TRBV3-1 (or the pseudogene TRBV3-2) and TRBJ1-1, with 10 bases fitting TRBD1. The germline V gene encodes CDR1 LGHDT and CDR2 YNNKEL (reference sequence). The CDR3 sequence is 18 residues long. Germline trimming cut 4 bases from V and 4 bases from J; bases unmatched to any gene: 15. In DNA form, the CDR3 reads TGTGCCAGCAGCCGAGGTTGGACAGGGGGTGGCTTGAGCACTGAAGCTTTCTTT. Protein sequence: CASSRGWTGGGLSTEAFF.

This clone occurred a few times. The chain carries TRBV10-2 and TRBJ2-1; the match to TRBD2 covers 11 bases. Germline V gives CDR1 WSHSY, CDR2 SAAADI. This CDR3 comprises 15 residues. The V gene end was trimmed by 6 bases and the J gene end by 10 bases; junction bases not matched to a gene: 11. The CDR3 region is CASRKVLAGAGEQFF. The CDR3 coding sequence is TGCGCCAGCAGAAAGGTACTAGCGGGAGCGGGAGAGCAGTTCTTC.

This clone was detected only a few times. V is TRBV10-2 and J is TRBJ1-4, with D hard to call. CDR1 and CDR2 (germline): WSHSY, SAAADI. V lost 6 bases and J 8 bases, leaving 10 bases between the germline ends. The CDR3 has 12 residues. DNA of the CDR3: TGCGCCAGCAGCCCCGCCGGGGAAAAACTGTTTTTT. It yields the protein CASSPAGEKLFF.

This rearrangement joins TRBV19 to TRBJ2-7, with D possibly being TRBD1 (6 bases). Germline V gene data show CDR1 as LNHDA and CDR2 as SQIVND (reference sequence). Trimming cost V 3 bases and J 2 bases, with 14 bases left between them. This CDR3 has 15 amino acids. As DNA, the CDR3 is TGTGCCAGTAGTATGGGGGCTATTCTTACCTACGAGCAGTACTTC. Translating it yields CASSMGAILTYEQYF.

CDR3 sequence (DNA): TGTGCCAGCAGCACCCGGACAACTGGAAACACCATATATTTT. Amino acids: CASSTRTTGNTIYF. The chain joins TRBV13 to TRBJ1-3, with D maybe TRBD1 (5 bases). V lost 5 bases and J 2 bases, leaving 10 bases between the germline ends. Looked up from germline, CDR1 is PRHDT and CDR2 is FYEKMQ (reference sequence). CDR3 size: 14 residues. Together with reference TRBV13 and TRBJ1-3, the CDR3 gives the full variable domain: AAGVIQSPRHLIKEKRETATLKCYPIPRHDTVYWYQQGPGQDPQFLISFYEKMQSDKGSIPDRFSAQQFSDYHSELNMSSLELGDSALYFCASSTRTTGNTIYFGEGSWLTVV.

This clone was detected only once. In nucleotides, the CDR3 is TGTGCCAGCAGCTTAGGCACCCGGACAGGGGCCACCGGGGAGCTGTTTTTT. Encoded protein: CASSLGTRTGATGELFF. V usage is TRBV11-2 and J usage is TRBJ2-2, with TRBD1 matching 9 bases. After removal of 1 base from V and 4 bases from J, the junction contained 7 bases not matched to a gene. Germline CDR1 and CDR2: SGHAT and FQNNGV. The CDR3 length is 17 residues. The full variable domain, in which reference TRBV11-2 and TRBJ2-2 provide the parts outside the CDR3, is EAGVAQSPRYKIIEKRQSVAFWCNPISGHATLYWYQQILGQGPKLLIQFQNNGVVDDSQLPKDRFSAERLKGVDSTLKIQPAKLEDSAVYLCASSLGTRTGATGELFFGEGSRLTVL.